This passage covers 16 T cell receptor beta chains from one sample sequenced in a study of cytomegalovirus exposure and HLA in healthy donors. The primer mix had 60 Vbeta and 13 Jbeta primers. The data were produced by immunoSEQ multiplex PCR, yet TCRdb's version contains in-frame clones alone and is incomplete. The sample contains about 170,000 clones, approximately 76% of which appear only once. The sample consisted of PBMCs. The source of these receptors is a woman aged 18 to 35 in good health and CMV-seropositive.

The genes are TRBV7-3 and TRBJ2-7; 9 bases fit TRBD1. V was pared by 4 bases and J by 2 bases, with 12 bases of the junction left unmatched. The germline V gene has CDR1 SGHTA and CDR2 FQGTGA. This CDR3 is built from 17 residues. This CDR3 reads CASSSSYEGQGAYEQYF. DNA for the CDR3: TGTGCCAGCAGCTCGTCCTATGAGGGACAGGGAGCCTACGAGCAGTACTTC.

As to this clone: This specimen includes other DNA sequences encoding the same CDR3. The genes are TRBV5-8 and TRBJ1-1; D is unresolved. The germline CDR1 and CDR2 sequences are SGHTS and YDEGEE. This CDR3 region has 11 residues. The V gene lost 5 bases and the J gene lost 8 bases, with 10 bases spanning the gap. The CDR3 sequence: CASSHAGEAFF. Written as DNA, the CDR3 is TGTGCCAGCAGTCATGCGGGGGAAGCTTTCTTT.

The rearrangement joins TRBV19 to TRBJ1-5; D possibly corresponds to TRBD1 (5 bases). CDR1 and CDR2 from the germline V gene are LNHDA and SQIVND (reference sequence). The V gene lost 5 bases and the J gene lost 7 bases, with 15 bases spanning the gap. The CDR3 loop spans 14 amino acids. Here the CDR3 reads CASSSRQGGQPQHF. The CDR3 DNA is TGTGCCAGTAGTTCTCGGCAGGGAGGGCAGCCCCAGCATTTT.

The CDR3 here is CASSKGDSMNEKLFF. CDR3 nucleotides: TGTGCCAGCAGCAAAGGGGACAGCATGAATGAAAAACTGTTTTTT. The chain is built from TRBV7-9 and TRBJ1-4; TRBD1 aligns across 7 bases. This CDR3 is 15 amino acids long. Trimming at V came to 5 bases and at J to 5 bases, leaving 8 bases not matched to a gene. In germline, CDR1 is SEHNR, CDR2 FQNEAQ (reference sequence).

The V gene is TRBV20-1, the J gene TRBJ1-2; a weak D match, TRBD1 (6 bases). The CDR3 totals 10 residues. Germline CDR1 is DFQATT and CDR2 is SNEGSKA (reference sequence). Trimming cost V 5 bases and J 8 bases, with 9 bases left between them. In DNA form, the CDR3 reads TGCAGTGCTCGGGACAAAGGCTACACCTTC. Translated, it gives CSARDKGYTF.

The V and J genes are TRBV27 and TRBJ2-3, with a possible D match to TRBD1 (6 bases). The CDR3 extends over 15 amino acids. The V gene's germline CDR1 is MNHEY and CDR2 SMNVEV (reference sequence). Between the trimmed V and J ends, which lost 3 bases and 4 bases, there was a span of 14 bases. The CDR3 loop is CASSFARGPADTQYF. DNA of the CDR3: TGTGCCAGCAGTTTTGCCAGGGGTCCCGCAGATACGCAGTATTTT.

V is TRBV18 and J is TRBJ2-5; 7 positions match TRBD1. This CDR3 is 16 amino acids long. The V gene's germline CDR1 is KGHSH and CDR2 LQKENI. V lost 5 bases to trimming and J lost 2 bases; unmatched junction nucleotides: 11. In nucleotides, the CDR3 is TGTGCCAGCTCATCTTACCGGGACAGAGGACAAGAGACCCAGTACTTC. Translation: CASSSYRDRGQETQYF.

CDR3 sequence reads: CATSGRTSGGAEQFF. DNA of the CDR3: TGTGCCACCAGCGGCCGAACTAGCGGGGGGGCCGAGCAGTTCTTC. The chain has TRBV15 and TRBJ2-1; 13 bases agree with TRBD2. The germline V gene encodes CDR1 LNHNV and CDR2 YYDKDF (reference sequence). The V gene end was trimmed by 5 bases and the J gene end by 10 bases; junction bases not matched to a gene: 8. The CDR3 has 15 residues.

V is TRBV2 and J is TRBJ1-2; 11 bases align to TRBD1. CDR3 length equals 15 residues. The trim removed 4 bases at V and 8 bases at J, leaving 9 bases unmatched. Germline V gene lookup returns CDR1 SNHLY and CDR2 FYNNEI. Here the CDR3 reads CASSGGQGAFLGYTF. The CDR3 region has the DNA TGTGCCAGCAGTGGCGGACAGGGGGCCTTTTTGGGCTACACCTTC.

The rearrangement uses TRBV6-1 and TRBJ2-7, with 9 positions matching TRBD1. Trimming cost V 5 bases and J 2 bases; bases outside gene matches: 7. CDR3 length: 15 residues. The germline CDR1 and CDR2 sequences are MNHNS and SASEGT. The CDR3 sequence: CASSRTGTGTYEQYF. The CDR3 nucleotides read TGTGCCAGCAGTCGTACCGGGACAGGGACCTACGAGCAGTACTTC.

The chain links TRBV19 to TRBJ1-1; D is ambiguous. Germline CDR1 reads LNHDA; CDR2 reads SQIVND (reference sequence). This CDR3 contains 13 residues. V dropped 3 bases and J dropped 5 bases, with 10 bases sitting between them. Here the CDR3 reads CASSIQVWTEAFF. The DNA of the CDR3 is TGTGCCAGTAGTATCCAGGTCTGGACTGAAGCTTTCTTT.

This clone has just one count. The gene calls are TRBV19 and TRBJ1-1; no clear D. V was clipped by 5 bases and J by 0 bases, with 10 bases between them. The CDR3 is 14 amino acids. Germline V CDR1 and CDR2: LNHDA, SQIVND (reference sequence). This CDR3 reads CASSASGVNTEAFF. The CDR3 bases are TGTGCCAGTAGTGCCAGCGGAGTGAACACTGAAGCTTTCTTT.

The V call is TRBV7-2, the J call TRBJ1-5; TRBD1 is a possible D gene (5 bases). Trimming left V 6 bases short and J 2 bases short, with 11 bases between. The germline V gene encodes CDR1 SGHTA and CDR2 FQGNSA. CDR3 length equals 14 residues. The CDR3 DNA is TGTGCCAGCAGTGGAGGGGCTGGCAATCAGCCCCAGCATTTT. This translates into CASSGGAGNQPQHF. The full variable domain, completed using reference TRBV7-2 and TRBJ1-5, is GAGVSQSPSNKVTEKGKDVELRCDPISGHTALYWYRQSLGQGLEFLIYFQGNSAPDKSGLPSDRFSAERTGGSVSTLTIQRTQQEDSAVYLCASSGGAGNQPQHFGDGTRLSIL.

The DNA of the CDR3 is TGTGCCAGACCGGAACCCGGGACAGACAATGAGCAGTTCTTC. Protein product: CARPEPGTDNEQFF. This chain connects TRBV21-1 to TRBJ2-1; TRBD1 reflects the table's D call only, with no check against the DNA. TRBV21-1 is a recognized pseudogene. The CDR3 length is 14 residues.

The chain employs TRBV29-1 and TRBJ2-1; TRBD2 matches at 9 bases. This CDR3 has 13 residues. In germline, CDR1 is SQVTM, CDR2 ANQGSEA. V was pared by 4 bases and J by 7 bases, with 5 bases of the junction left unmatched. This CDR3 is CSVVLAGRNEQFF. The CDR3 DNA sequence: TGCAGCGTTGTTCTAGCGGGGCGGAATGAGCAGTTCTTC.

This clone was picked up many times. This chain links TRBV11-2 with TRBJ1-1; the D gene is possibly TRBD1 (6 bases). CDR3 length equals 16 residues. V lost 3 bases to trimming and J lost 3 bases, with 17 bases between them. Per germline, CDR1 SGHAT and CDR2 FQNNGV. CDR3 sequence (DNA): TGTGCCAGCAGCTTGGGGGAGTGGGACAAGGACACTGAAGCTTTCTTT. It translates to CASSLGEWDKDTEAFF. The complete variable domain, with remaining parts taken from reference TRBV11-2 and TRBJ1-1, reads EAGVAQSPRYKIIEKRQSVAFWCNPISGHATLYWYQQILGQGPKLLIQFQNNGVVDDSQLPKDRFSAERLKGVDSTLKIQPAKLEDSAVYLCASSLGEWDKDTEAFFGQGTRLTVV.